This T cell receptor beta chain was identified in a study of blood T cell repertoires in COVID-19. This CDR3 spans 17 amino acids. CDR1 GTSNPN and CDR2 SVGIG come from the germline V gene (reference sequence). The V gene end was trimmed by 1 base and the J gene end by 2 bases; junction bases not matched to a gene: 5. Libraries were prepared by immunoSEQ multiplex PCR; TCRdb keeps only in-frame clonotypes and omits some of them. The sample lists about 260,000 clones; about 90% were seen once. What was sequenced was peripheral blood. The receptor's source is a person between 18 and 35 years old with COVID-19, enrolled during active disease. The V call is TRBV30, the J call TRBJ2-3, with 14 bases lining up with TRBD2. The CDR3 loop is CAWSGMGLAGATDTQYF. The DNA of the CDR3 is TGTGCCTGGAGTGGAATGGGACTAGCGGGAGCCACAGATACGCAGTATTTT.